This T cell receptor beta chain was sequenced during a study of Graves' ophthalmopathy and Graves' hyperthyroidism. CDR1 and CDR2 from the germline V gene are MNHEY and SVGAGI. The CDR3 is made up of 13 amino acids. TCR beta CDR3 regions were amplified from RNA transcripts. HTBI primers primed a first-round RT-PCR, and a second-round multiplex PCR followed. Each CDR3 protein is one row after TCRdb ran MiXCR on the multiplex PCR reads. The sample includes fewer than 250,000 distinct CDR3 sequences, roughly 27% seen only once; the top ten take about 9.1%. This clonotype was seen at least ten times. Sample: peripheral blood. V and J are TRBV6-5 and TRBJ2-7; D call uncertain. This TCR derives from a man aged 50-59 years with Graves' ophthalmopathy. The CDR3 is CPTPNFVAYEQYF. As DNA, the CDR3 is TGTCCCACTCCTAATTTTGTCGCCTACGAGCAGTACTTC.